The entry that follows covers one TCR beta chain sequence. The antigen is not known. V shed 2 bases, J shed 1 base, and the junction held 16 bases outside the gene matches. The CDR3 loop spans 22 amino acids. Germline CDR1 and CDR2: MNHEY and SVGAGI. Findings and caveats of the study: The larger cohort examined one V-J beta rearrangement, not whole repertoires. Greatest tumor Treg TCR overlap was with tumor naive CD4+ cells. Tumor memory CD4+ T cell TCR gene usage was found to cluster with blood and lymph node memory CD4+ cells and with lymph node naive CD4+ cells.

Full-length variable regions came from constant-region reverse primers plus semi-nested Nested Universal Primer A PCR. TCRdb reanalysed the 5' RACE reads using MiXCR and keeps one entry per CDR3 protein. The sample includes some 5,500 distinct CDR3 sequences, 45% to 60% of them seen just once. This clonotype was sampled from a female donor with breast cancer. The sequencing input was memory CD4+ T cells sorted from blood. Subset here: memory CD4+ T cells, CD4+CD45RO+CD25-. The rearrangement joins TRBV6-5 to TRBJ2-6; 11 bases align to TRBD1. The CDR3 region is CASSYIGFWDRGNKSGANVLTF. CDR3 DNA sequence: TGTGCCAGCAGTTACATCGGCTTTTGGGACAGGGGGAATAAGTCTGGGGCCAACGTCCTGACTTTC.